The 5 T cell receptor beta chains below were found in one sample sequenced in a study of tumor-infiltrating lymphocytes in primary liver carcinoma. Researchers drew blood RNA from unsorted whole blood and extracted germline DNA as well. From roughly 500 ng total RNA, TCR beta cDNA was generated with a primer in the constant region. Each TCR beta library was derived from three nested multiplex PCR rounds that employed slightly modified ARM-PCR. TRBV1-TRBV30 forward primers paired with a C-beta reverse primer were used in the first two PCR rounds, which ran approximately 10 cycles each. MiXCR, run by TCRdb on the multiplex PCR reads, gives a single entry per CDR3 protein. The table shows approximately 310,000 distinct CDR3 sequences, with over 55% occurring only once. Sequenced material: peripheral blood. Receptors were obtained from a man in his forties with primary liver carcinoma and hepatitis B virus infection.

Details on this clonotype: Germline is not matched at one junction end, which may reflect a read error. The V gene is TRBV11-1, the J gene TRBJ2-5; the match to TRBD1 covers 7 bases. Germline values: CDR1 SGHAT, CDR2 FQDESV (reference sequence). The CDR3 extends over 14 amino acids. CDR3 sequence: CTSSSGTAQETQYF. CDR3 DNA: TGTACCAGCAGCTCAGGGACAGCCCAAGAGACCCAGTACTTC. The full variable domain, rest sourced from reference TRBV11-1 and TRBJ2-5, is EAEVAQSPRYKITEKSQAVAFWCDPISGHATLYWYRQILGQGPELLVQFQDESVVDDSQLPKDRFSAERLKGVDSTLKIQPAELGDSAMYLCTSSSGTAQETQYFGPGTRLLVL.

V and J are TRBV30 and TRBJ1-1, with D unresolved. The germline CDR1 and CDR2 sequences are GTSNPN and SVGIG (reference sequence). There are 12 residues in the CDR3. Trimming took off 0 bases at V and 6 bases at J, with 8 bases between the two ends. The CDR3 spells CAWSVLGPEAFF. The CDR3 DNA reads TGTGCCTGGAGTGTACTGGGTCCTGAAGCTTTCTTT.

The rearrangement joins TRBV28 to TRBJ1-5, with 7 bases aligning to TRBD1. Germline CDR1 MDHEN, CDR2 SYDVKM. J lost 6 bases, V lost 4 bases, and 3 bases had no gene match. The CDR3 has 13 residues. This CDR3 reads CASSSDRPQPQHF. The DNA of the CDR3 is TGTGCCAGCAGTTCGGACAGGCCTCAGCCCCAGCATTTT.

To note about this clonotype: A much larger clone is a single base away; this may be a read error. The chain links TRBV4-2 to TRBJ2-1; D is ambiguous. Germline assignment: CDR1 LGHNA and CDR2 YNFKEQ. The CDR3 totals 11 residues. Written as DNA, the CDR3 is TGTGCCAACAGCCAAAGCGATGAGCAGTTCTTC. It yields the protein CANSQSDEQFF.

A word on this clonotype: It may be a read error: a sequence one base away is much more abundant. The genes are TRBV4-2 and TRBJ2-2, with 7 bases lining up with TRBD1. The CDR3 loop spans 15 amino acids. Germline V gene data show CDR1 as LGHNA and CDR2 as YNFKEQ. CDR3 loop: CASSLGQANAGELFF. The CDR3 DNA is TGTGCCAGCAGCCTTGGACAGGCGAACGCCGGGGAGCTGTTTTTT.